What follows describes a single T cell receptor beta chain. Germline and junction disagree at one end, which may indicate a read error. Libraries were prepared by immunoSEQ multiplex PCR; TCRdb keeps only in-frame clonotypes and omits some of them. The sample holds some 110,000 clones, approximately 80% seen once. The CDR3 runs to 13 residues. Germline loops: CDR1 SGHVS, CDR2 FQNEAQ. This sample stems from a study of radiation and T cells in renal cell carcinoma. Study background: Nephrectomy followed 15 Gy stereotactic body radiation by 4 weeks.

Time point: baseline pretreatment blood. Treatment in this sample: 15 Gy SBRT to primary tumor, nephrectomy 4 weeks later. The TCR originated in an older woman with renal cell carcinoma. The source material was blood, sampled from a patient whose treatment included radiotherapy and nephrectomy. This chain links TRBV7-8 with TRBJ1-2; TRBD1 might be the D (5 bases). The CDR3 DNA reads TGTGCCAGCACCTTAGGGACGGCGTATGGCTACACCTTC. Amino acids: CASTLGTAYGYTF.